This T cell receptor beta chain was captured in a study of blood T cell repertoires in COVID-19. Assay: immunoSEQ multiplex PCR; the TCRdb copy retains only in-frame clones and omits some. In the table there are under 130,000 clones, 69% of which are singletons. V was cut by 1 base and J by 2 bases, with 6 bases left in between. The CDR3 extends over 13 amino acids. Per germline, CDR1 GTSNPN and CDR2 SVGIG (reference sequence). J is TRBJ1-3 and V is TRBV30; a possible D gene is TRBD1 (5 bases). This clonotype was obtained from an elderly man with acute or convalescent COVID-19. Material for sequencing was peripheral blood. Written as DNA, the CDR3 is TGTGCCTGGAGTGGGGGGGCTGGAAACACCATATATTTT. It specifies CAWSGGAGNTIYF.